The 16 T cell receptor beta chains in this list originate from one sample, sequenced in a study of cytomegalovirus exposure and HLA in healthy donors. Primers included in the PCR were 60 Vbeta and 13 Jbeta primers. Assay used: immunoSEQ multiplex PCR; TCRdb lists only in-frame clones, some missing. The top ten hold over 0.8% of the sample, which has approximately 150,000 clones, approximately 77% seen once. The sample was PBMCs. The source of these receptors is an older woman in good health and CMV-seronegative.

This clone has only a few counts. The gene calls are TRBV10-3 and TRBJ1-1; 7 bases are shared with TRBD1. The V segment lost 6 bases and the J segment 7 bases; nucleotides outside the gene matches: 5. The CDR3 sequence is 12 residues long. Per germline, CDR1 ENHRY and CDR2 SYGVKD. This chain's CDR3 is CAISPTGNEAFF. The CDR3 region has the DNA TGTGCCATCAGCCCGACAGGGAATGAAGCTTTCTTT.

The chain combines TRBV4-1 with TRBJ1-4, with a possible D match to TRBD1 (6 bases). The V gene's germline CDR1 is MGHRA and CDR2 YSYEKL. The CDR3 is made up of 14 amino acids. V was pared by 2 bases and J by 7 bases, with 11 bases between. DNA for the CDR3: TGCGCCAGCAGCCAAACGCGGGGGCTTGAAAAACTGTTTTTT. This encodes CASSQTRGLEKLFF.

This clone has a single count. V usage is TRBV5-6 and J usage is TRBJ1-1, with 7 bases lining up with TRBD1. With V trimmed by 0 bases and J by 0 bases, 2 bases remained unmatched. The CDR3 length is 15 residues. Germline-derived CDR1 and CDR2 are SGHDT and YYEEEE. The CDR3 bases are TGTGCCAGCAGCTTGGGGACAGGAGTGAACACTGAAGCTTTCTTT. It is translated as CASSLGTGVNTEAFF.

The gene calls are TRBV5-1 and TRBJ2-5; no clear D gene. Looked up from germline, CDR1 is SGHRS and CDR2 is YFSETQ. The CDR3 has 16 amino acids. The V end lost 0 bases, the J end lost 1 base, and 13 bases lay between the germline ends. CDR3 nucleotides: TGCGCCAGCAGCTTGGCACCCCCACTAAGCCAAGAGACCCAGTACTTC. This gives the protein CASSLAPPLSQETQYF.

DNA for the CDR3: TGCGCCAGCAGCCCGGGACAGGGGCCCTACGAGCAGTACTTC. Its protein product is CASSPGQGPYEQYF. The V gene is TRBV10-1, the J gene TRBJ2-7, with 10 positions matching TRBD1. Germline V gene sequence: CDR1 WNHNN, CDR2 SYGVQD (reference sequence). The CDR3 runs 14 residues. V shed 6 bases, J shed 2 bases, and the junction held 4 bases outside the gene matches.

This chain joins TRBV21-1 and TRBJ2-7; the tabulated D call, TRBD2, remains unverified against the DNA. TRBV21-1 is marked as a pseudogene. This CDR3 has 16 amino acids. The DNA of the CDR3 is TGTGCCAGCTCTCCGGGACTAGCGGGAGAGACCTACGAGCAGTACTTC. It codes for CASSPGLAGETYEQYF.

The J gene is TRBJ2-7, the V gene TRBV5-1; unclear D gene. This CDR3 has 12 residues. Trimming took 0 bases from V and 6 from J, leaving 7 bases between them. Germline CDR1 SGHRS, CDR2 YFSETQ. The CDR3 sequence: CASSLAGGEQYF. DNA of the CDR3: TGCGCCAGCAGCTTGGCCGGTGGCGAGCAGTACTTC.

CDR3 sequence: CASSQDLRQGTEAFF. The CDR3 DNA reads TGCGCCAGCAGCCAAGATCTTCGACAGGGCACTGAAGCTTTCTTT. V and J are TRBV4-1 and TRBJ1-1; 7 nucleotides agree with TRBD1. V dropped 0 bases and J dropped 4; count of bases not matched to a gene: 5. This CDR3 comprises 15 residues. The germline V gene encodes CDR1 MGHRA and CDR2 YSYEKL.

This clone was recorded once. This chain connects TRBV28 to TRBJ2-7, with D maybe TRBD2 (6 bases). Germline V lookup: CDR1 MDHEN, CDR2 SYDVKM. The ends were cut back, 6 bases at V and 7 bases at J, with 19 bases in the middle. The CDR3 covers 14 residues. Written as DNA, the CDR3 is TGTGCCAGCAGCCTTGGAGGGGCGGGGCGGGAGCAGTACTTC. Amino acid sequence: CASSLGGAGREQYF.

This clone was detected only a few times. The chain combines TRBV27 with TRBJ2-1; 11 nucleotides align to TRBD2. CDR1 is MNHEY, CDR2 SMNVEV, per germline (reference sequence). This CDR3 is built from 17 residues. V was pared by 1 base and J by 1 base, with 3 bases of the junction left unmatched. The CDR3 DNA reads TGTGCCAGCAGTTTATGGTCTAGCGGGGGGTCCTACAATGAGCAGTTCTTC. Protein: CASSLWSSGGSYNEQFF.

This clone has a single count. The genes are TRBV4-2 and TRBJ2-3, with D possibly being TRBD2 (5 bases). Germline V gene data show CDR1 as LGHNA and CDR2 as YNFKEQ. This CDR3 is 15 amino acids long. Trimming took 0 bases from V and 2 from J, leaving 9 bases between them. The CDR3 DNA reads as TGTGCCAGCAGCCAAGACGGGGTAGCCACAGATACGCAGTATTTT. Protein sequence: CASSQDGVATDTQYF.

This clone was counted between two and nine times. This sequence joins TRBV4-1 and TRBJ1-5, with a possible D match to TRBD1 (5 bases). There are 12 residues in the CDR3. Trimming took off 3 bases at V and 10 bases at J, with 10 bases between the two ends. Germline-derived CDR1 and CDR2 are MGHRA and YSYEKL. In DNA form, the CDR3 reads TGCGCCAGCAGCCACTCGGGGGGTCCCCAGCATTTT. Its translation: CASSHSGGPQHF.

The J gene is TRBJ1-2, the V gene TRBV28; TRBD1 matches at 7 bases. This CDR3 has 12 residues. From germline, CDR1 is MDHEN and CDR2 SYDVKM. The V and J ends lost 6 bases and 8 bases, in that order; junction bases with no gene match: 6. CDR3 loop: CASSLGTDGYTF. In DNA form, the CDR3 reads TGTGCCAGCAGCCTCGGGACAGACGGCTACACCTTC.

The chain combines TRBV7-3 with TRBJ1-2, with 7 bases matching TRBD1. V lost 5 bases and J lost 3; bases outside the gene matches: 12. This CDR3 is 16 amino acids long. Looked up from germline, CDR1 is SGHTA and CDR2 is FQGTGA. The CDR3 loop reads CASSLSTGPPYYGYTF. Written as DNA, the CDR3 is TGTGCCAGCAGCCTATCGACAGGGCCCCCTTACTATGGCTACACCTTC.

V is TRBV6-1 and J is TRBJ2-7; 7 positions match TRBD1. This CDR3 has 14 amino acids. Germline V gene lookup returns CDR1 MNHNS and CDR2 SASEGT. After removal of 6 bases from V and 4 bases from J, the junction contained 9 bases not matched to a gene. The CDR3 sequence is CASRDPGQSYEQYF. CDR3 in DNA: TGTGCCAGCAGAGACCCGGGACAGTCATACGAGCAGTACTTC.

This clone has only a few counts. The CDR3: CASSVQGAEGNTIYF. DNA for the CDR3: TGTGCCAGCAGCGTCCAGGGGGCGGAAGGAAACACCATATATTTT. The V and J genes are TRBV9 and TRBJ1-3; 8 nucleotides match TRBD1. The CDR3 loop spans 15 amino acids. Germline loops: CDR1 SGDLS, CDR2 YYNGEE. With V trimmed by 2 bases and J by 4 bases, 5 bases remained unmatched.